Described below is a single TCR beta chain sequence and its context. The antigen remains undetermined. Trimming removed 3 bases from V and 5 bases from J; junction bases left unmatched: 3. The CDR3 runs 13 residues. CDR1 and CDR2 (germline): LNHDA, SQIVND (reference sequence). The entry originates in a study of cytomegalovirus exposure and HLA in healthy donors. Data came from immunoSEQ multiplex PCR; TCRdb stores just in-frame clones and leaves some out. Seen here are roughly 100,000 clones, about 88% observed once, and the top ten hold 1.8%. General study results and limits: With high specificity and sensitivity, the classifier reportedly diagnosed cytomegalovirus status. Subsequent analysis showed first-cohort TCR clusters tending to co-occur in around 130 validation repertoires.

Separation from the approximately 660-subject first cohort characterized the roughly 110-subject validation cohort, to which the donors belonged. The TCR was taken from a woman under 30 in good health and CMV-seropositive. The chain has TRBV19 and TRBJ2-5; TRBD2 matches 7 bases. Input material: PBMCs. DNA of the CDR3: TGTGCCAGTAGTATCTACGGGGGGGAGACCCAGTACTTC. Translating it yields CASSIYGGETQYF. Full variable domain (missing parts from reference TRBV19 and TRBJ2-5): DGGITQSPKYLFRKEGQNVTLSCEQNLNHDAMYWYRQDPGQGLRLIYYSQIVNDFQKGDIAEGYSVSREKKESFPLTVTSAQKNPTAFYLCASSIYGGETQYFGPGTRLLVL.